This T cell receptor (beta chain) was documented in a study of T-cell memory formation after mild COVID-19. The overall study: TCR clusters were mostly donor specific. Study findings and constraints: Of the contracting clones, CD4+ ones lay mainly in CM and EM, and CD8+ ones in EMRA. The finding that pre-infection memory included some responding clones suggested that cross-reactive memory joined.

V trimming: 6 bases; J trimming: 6 bases; junction bases outside the gene matches: 13. This CDR3 is 15 amino acids long. The germline CDR1 and CDR2 sequences are MNHEY and SMNVEV (reference sequence). About this clonotype: What it binds is unknown.

From 5'RACE with constant-segment primers came TCR alpha and TCR beta cDNA libraries that carried sample barcodes and UMIs. MiXCR was run by TCRdb on the 5' RACE reads, yielding one entry per CDR3 protein. The sample holds about 560,000 distinct CDR3 sequences, 15% to 20% seen once. The sequenced sample was PBMCs or a T cell subset sorted from them (not recorded which). This rearrangement joins TRBV27 to TRBJ1-2, with 7 bases lining up with TRBD1. The clonotype comes from an adult woman who had mild COVID-19 (a few samples of this study predate the infection). Cell type and time point are not known. The CDR3 nucleotides are TGTGCCAGCAGCGCTCTGACAGGGTGGGGAGATGGCTACACCTTC. Amino acids: CASSALTGWGDGYTF.